This entry lists 25 T cell receptor beta chains sequenced from one sample in a study of shared clonotypes between healthy human individuals. Generated by immunoSEQ multiplex PCR, the TCRdb table keeps only in-frame clones and is missing some. The profile shows roughly 2,000,000 clones, 90% to 95% of them singletons. The naive CD8 fraction comprised CD45RO-negative cells positively selected for CCR7 and excluded terminally differentiated effector memory CD45RA+ cells. The sequencing input was naive CD8+ T cells from PBMCs. The receptors come from a man between 18 and 29 years old in good health. Some clones in this sample may be carry-over from other donors' samples.

The rearrangement links TRBV6-5 to TRBJ1-4; D is unclear. This CDR3 is 13 amino acids long. V lost 1 base and J 5 bases, leaving 5 bases between the germline ends. Germline V gene sequence: CDR1 MNHEY, CDR2 SVGAGI. The CDR3 protein is CASSYFENEKLFF. The CDR3 nucleotides are TGTGCCAGCAGTTACTTTGAGAATGAAAAACTGTTTTTT.

The chain combines TRBV21-1 with TRBJ1-1. TRBV21-1 is recorded as a pseudogene. The CDR3 has 14 amino acids. Written as DNA, the CDR3 is TGTGCCAGCAGCAACTACCCTATGAACACTGAAGCTTTCTTT. Translating gives CASSNYPMNTEAFF.

The V call is TRBV6-6, the J call TRBJ2-7; either TRBD1 or TRBD2 may fit D (5 bases each). Per the germline V gene, CDR1 is MNHNY and CDR2 is SVGAGI (reference sequence). There are 12 residues in the CDR3. Deletions cut 1 base from V and 6 bases from J, with 7 bases between. The DNA for the CDR3 is TGTGCCAGCAGTTACTTGGGGACCGAGCAGTACTTC. Its protein product is CASSYLGTEQYF.

This clone was seen once. The chain carries TRBV27 and TRBJ2-7; D not certain. This CDR3 spans 13 amino acids. V was clipped by 4 bases and J by 4 bases, with 11 bases between them. Per the germline V gene, CDR1 is MNHEY and CDR2 is SMNVEV (reference sequence). In nucleotides, the CDR3 is TGTGCCAGCAGTTATGGGGTACGATACGAGCAGTACTTC. It encodes CASSYGVRYEQYF.

This sequence joins TRBV7-3 and TRBJ2-5, with D unresolved. The germline V and J ends were trimmed by 4 bases and 4 bases, with 10 bases remaining between them. The CDR3 sequence is 13 residues long. Germline V gene lookup returns CDR1 SGHTA and CDR2 FQGTGA. DNA of the CDR3: TGTGCCAGCAGCTCCCTTTTGGGAGAGACCCAGTACTTC. This translates into CASSSLLGETQYF.

The rearrangement uses TRBV27 and TRBJ1-2; a weak D match, TRBD1 (6 bases). CDR3 size: 16 residues. Germline-derived CDR1 and CDR2 are MNHEY and SMNVEV (reference sequence). V was trimmed by 6 bases and J by 3 bases, leaving 20 bases between them. The CDR3 DNA sequence: TGTGCCAGCAGCCTGACCAGGGGACTGAACGACTATGGCTACACCTTC. Residues: CASSLTRGLNDYGYTF.

The CDR3 protein is CASRTVYSYEQYF. The CDR3 DNA reads TGTGCCAGCAGGACTGTGTACTCCTACGAGCAGTACTTC. The chain employs TRBV28 and TRBJ2-7, with unresolved D. Germline V gene lookup returns CDR1 MDHEN and CDR2 SYDVKM. The CDR3 contains 13 residues. V gave up 6 bases and J gave up 0 bases, with 9 bases separating them. Together with reference TRBV28 and TRBJ2-7, the CDR3 gives the full variable domain: DVKVTQSSRYLVKRTGEKVFLECVQDMDHENMFWYRQDPGLGLRLIYFSYDVKMKEKGDIPEGYSVSREKKERFSLILESASTNQTSMYLCASRTVYSYEQYFGPGTRLTVT.

V and J are TRBV7-9 and TRBJ2-1; 10 bases line up with TRBD2. V dropped 6 bases and J dropped 6; count of bases not matched to a gene: 11. Germline loops: CDR1 SEHNR, CDR2 FQNEAQ (reference sequence). The CDR3 totals 16 residues. The CDR3 sequence: CASRSASGSVFNEQFF. The CDR3 nucleotides are TGTGCCAGCAGGAGCGCTAGCGGGAGTGTCTTCAATGAGCAGTTCTTC.

This chain uses TRBV4-3 with TRBJ2-5; D call uncertain. Germline V lookup: CDR1 LGHNA, CDR2 YSLEER. The length of the CDR3 is 15 residues. Trimming left V 1 base short and J 1 base short, with 10 bases between. The CDR3 here is CASSQVLLAQETQYF. The CDR3 coding sequence is TGCGCCAGCAGCCAAGTACTCCTGGCCCAAGAGACCCAGTACTTC.

The chain couples TRBV12-5 to TRBJ2-7; maybe TRBD2 (5 bases). Germline V gives CDR1 LGHNT, CDR2 FRNRAP. V lost 7 bases and J 1 base, leaving 17 bases between the germline ends. This CDR3 is 15 amino acids long. The CDR3 region is CASAVGELWSYEQYF. The CDR3 region has the DNA TGTGCTAGTGCAGTCGGGGAACTCTGGTCCTACGAGCAGTACTTC. Full variable domain (outside the CDR3, taken from reference TRBV12-5 and TRBJ2-7): DARVTQTPRHKVTEMGQEVTMRCQPILGHNTVFWYRQTMMQGLELLAYFRNRAPLDDSGMPKDRFSAEMPDATLATLKIQPSEPRDSAVYFCASAVGELWSYEQYFGPGTRLTVT.

V and J are TRBV2 and TRBJ2-1; TRBD2 aligns across 7 bases. CDR1 is SNHLY, CDR2 FYNNEI, per germline. After removal of 6 bases from V and 6 bases from J, the junction contained 14 bases not matched to a gene. CDR3 length: 16 residues. The CDR3 loop reads CASSSDTTGGRNEQFF. The CDR3 DNA reads TGTGCCAGCAGCTCTGACACAACGGGGGGTCGCAATGAGCAGTTCTTC.

J is TRBJ2-5 and V is TRBV11-2; D not certain. The CDR3 is 18 residues long. Germline V gives CDR1 SGHAT, CDR2 FQNNGV. V was cut by 1 base and J by 2 bases, with 20 bases left in between. The DNA for the CDR3 is TGTGCCAGCAGCTTAGTCTCTCCGGCTAGAGATAAACAAGAGACCCAGTACTTC. Translation: CASSLVSPARDKQETQYF.

The V and J genes are TRBV6-5 and TRBJ2-7; maybe TRBD2 (6 bases). The CDR3 is 15 amino acids. Trimming shortened V by 0 bases and J by 3 bases, and 12 bases separated the two germline ends. Germline V CDR1 and CDR2: MNHEY, SVGAGI. CDR3 coding DNA: TGTGCCAGCAGTTACTCTCCGGGAGAGGGCTACGAGCAGTACTTC. It is translated as CASSYSPGEGYEQYF.

This chain uses TRBV29-1 with TRBJ2-1, with 11 bases matching TRBD2. CDR1 is SQVTM, CDR2 ANQGSEA, per germline. The ends lost 3 bases at V and 6 bases at J; junction bases unmatched: 7. This CDR3 is 15 amino acids long. The CDR3 sequence: CSVEGPTSGSNEQFF. For the CDR3, the DNA is TGCAGCGTTGAGGGGCCCACTAGCGGGAGCAATGAGCAGTTCTTC.

This rearrangement joins TRBV15 to TRBJ2-5; 7 positions agree with TRBD1. CDR1 is LNHNV and CDR2 is YYDKDF in the germline V gene (reference sequence). The length of the CDR3 is 15 residues. The V and J ends lost 0 bases and 5 bases, in that order; junction bases with no gene match: 6. CDR3 region: CATSRDLTGWETQYF. The CDR3 region has the DNA TGTGCCACCAGCAGAGATCTGACAGGGTGGGAGACCCAGTACTTC.

Comment on this clone: This same CDR3 is encoded by further DNA sequences in the sample. The chain carries TRBV2 and TRBJ1-1; a possible D gene is TRBD1 (5 bases). This CDR3 spans 12 amino acids. V lost 8 bases and J 5 bases, leaving 12 bases between the germline ends. Germline V gives CDR1 SNHLY, CDR2 FYNNEI. CDR3 coding DNA: TGTGCCAGCGGGGCAGGAGGGACTGAAGCTTTCTTT. Encoded protein: CASGAGGTEAFF.

This chain links TRBV9 with TRBJ2-4; 10 nucleotides align to TRBD1. Trimming removed 4 bases from V and 9 bases from J; junction bases left unmatched: 7. The CDR3 is made up of 14 amino acids. The germline V gene has CDR1 SGDLS and CDR2 YYNGEE. In DNA, the CDR3 is TGTGCCAGCAGCTTCAGACAGGGGGCTAGCATTCAGTACTTC. It codes for CASSFRQGASIQYF.

This chain joins TRBV9 and TRBJ2-2; 12 positions match TRBD2. Germline V gene lookup returns CDR1 SGDLS and CDR2 YYNGEE. Trimming took 3 bases from V and 3 from J; bases not matched to a gene: 9. The CDR3 loop spans 18 amino acids. This CDR3 reads CASSAAGLAGWDTGELFF. Here the CDR3 DNA reads TGTGCCAGCAGCGCCGCTGGACTAGCGGGATGGGACACCGGGGAGCTGTTTTTT.

CDR3 region: CSERQFTEAFF. For the CDR3, the DNA is TGCAGTGAGAGGCAGTTCACTGAAGCTTTCTTT. This chain uses TRBV20-1 with TRBJ1-1; no clear D gene. The CDR3 is 11 amino acids. Germline V gene lookup returns CDR1 DFQATT and CDR2 SNEGSKA (reference sequence). V lost 7 bases and J lost 4, with 10 bases in between.

This rearrangement joins TRBV11-2 to TRBJ2-1; 12 nucleotides align to TRBD2. Germline lookup yields CDR1 SGHAT and CDR2 FQNNGV. The J segment lost 4 bases and the V segment lost 4 bases, leaving 2 bases of the junction unmatched. The CDR3 is made up of 15 amino acids. The CDR3 bases are TGTGCCAGCAGCTGGACTAGCGGGGTATACAATGAGCAGTTCTTC. Translating it yields CASSWTSGVYNEQFF.

The chain carries TRBV27 and TRBJ2-7; D might be TRBD1 (5 bases). The CDR3 is made up of 16 amino acids. Between the trimmed V and J ends, which lost 3 bases and 5 bases, there was a span of 20 bases. The germline gives CDR1 MNHEY, CDR2 SMNVEV (reference sequence). CDR3 bases: TGTGCCAGCAGTTTTAGGACCTTAGACAAGGGGAACGAGCAGTACTTC. Translation: CASSFRTLDKGNEQYF.

The chain links TRBV5-4 to TRBJ1-1, with D unclear. This CDR3 is built from 13 residues. V was clipped by 2 bases and J by 5 bases, with 10 bases between them. CDR1 and CDR2 from the germline V gene are SGHNT and YYREEE (reference sequence). The CDR3 DNA reads as TGTGCCAGCAGCTTTTCTCTAAGAACTGAAGCTTTCTTT. As protein: CASSFSLRTEAFF. Based on the CDR3 plus reference TRBV5-4 and TRBJ1-1, the full variable domain is ETGVTQSPTHLIKTRGQQVTLRCSSQSGHNTVSWYQQALGQGPQFIFQYYREEENGRGNFPPRFSGLQFPNYSSELNVNALELDDSALYLCASSFSLRTEAFFGQGTRLTVV.

This clone was counted between two and nine times. The sample holds other DNA sequences that translate to the same CDR3. The chain couples TRBV27 to TRBJ2-7; a possible D gene is TRBD2 (6 bases). This CDR3 region has 13 residues. The germline V gene has CDR1 MNHEY and CDR2 SMNVEV (reference sequence). With 3 bases removed from V and 1 base from J, the gap between germline ends came to 7 bases. CDR3 bases: TGTGCCAGCAGTTTCGGGACTTCCTACGAGCAGTACTTC. This codes for CASSFGTSYEQYF.

The gene calls are TRBV7-8 and TRBJ2-7; no clear D. The V end lost 1 base, the J end lost 2 bases, and 27 bases lay between the germline ends. The CDR3 is 20 residues long. Per the germline V gene, CDR1 is SGHVS and CDR2 is FQNEAQ. The DNA for the CDR3 is TGTGCCAGCAGCTTAGTTGGGGTGCGGCAGCCCGCTGACCCCACCTACGAGCAGTACTTC. Translating it yields CASSLVGVRQPADPTYEQYF.

The V and J genes are TRBV7-8 and TRBJ2-3, with 9 bases that match TRBD2. CDR3 length: 15 amino acids. Germline CDR1 reads SGHVS; CDR2 reads FQNEAQ. V lost 9 bases and J lost 2; bases outside the gene matches: 9. In DNA form, the CDR3 reads TGTGCCAGTAAGGGTAGCGGGAGACCCACAGATACGCAGTATTTT. Protein product: CASKGSGRPTDTQYF.